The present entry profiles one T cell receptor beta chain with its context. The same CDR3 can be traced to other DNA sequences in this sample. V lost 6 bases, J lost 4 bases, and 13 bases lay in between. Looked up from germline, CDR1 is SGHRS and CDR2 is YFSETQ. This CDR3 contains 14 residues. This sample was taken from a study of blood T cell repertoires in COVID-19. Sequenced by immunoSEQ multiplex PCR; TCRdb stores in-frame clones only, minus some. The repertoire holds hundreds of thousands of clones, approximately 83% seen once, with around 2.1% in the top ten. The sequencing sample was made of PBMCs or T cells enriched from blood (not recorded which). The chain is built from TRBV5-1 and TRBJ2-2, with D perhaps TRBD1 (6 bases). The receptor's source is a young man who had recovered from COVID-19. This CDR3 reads CASTPGARTGELFF. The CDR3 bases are TGCGCCAGCACCCCAGGGGCTCGCACCGGGGAGCTGTTTTTT.